This T cell receptor (beta chain) is from a study of T cell therapy after organ transplantation. As for the study in general: T cells were expanded about two weeks with 30 CMV class I/II epitopes. Blood for the short-term post-therapy sample came 4 to 8 weeks after therapy. Most of the ten patients were clinical responders.

Whole-study findings and limits: Nonresponders had marked pretherapy clonal expansions and little post-therapy change.

Time point meaning: 4-8 weeks after completion of therapy. The repertoire was sequenced with immunoSEQ multiplex PCR; TCRdb's copy has only in-frame clones and lacks some. The sample has thousands of clones, about two thirds seen once; the top ten hold over 30%. As to this clone: The antigen is undetermined.

The germline V gene encodes CDR1 MDHEN and CDR2 SYDVKM. V lost 6 bases, J lost 1 base, and 8 bases stayed unmatched. This CDR3 has 15 residues. The chain combines TRBV28 with TRBJ1-1; 7 positions match TRBD1. The starting material was CD8+ T cells from blood, obtained after autologous CMV-specific T cell therapy. The source of this sequence is a human patient who had received a solid organ transplant and had CMV disease. The graft donor may be the source of some T cells. For the CDR3, the DNA is TGTGCCAGCAGGCTAGGGGGCGCGGCGAACACTGAAGCTTTCTTT. Its translation is CASRLGGAANTEAFF.